What follows are 25 T cell receptor beta chains derived from one specimen sequenced in a study of OX40 agonist ivuxolimab in advanced cancers. Here immunoSEQ multiplex PCR was the method, and the copy in TCRdb shows in-frame clones only, minus some. The sample has about 32,000 clones; roughly 86% are singletons. The material was CD4+ or CD8+ T cells sorted from blood, obtained in a trial of the OX40 agonist ivuxolimab. These TCRs come from an adult with an advanced solid tumor such as melanoma, head and neck, liver or kidney cancer.

The V call is TRBV27, the J call TRBJ2-7; no clear D. The CDR3 runs to 11 residues. Germline V gene data show CDR1 as MNHEY and CDR2 as SMNVEV (reference sequence). The germline V and J ends were trimmed by 6 bases and 5 bases, with 8 bases remaining between them. The CDR3 nucleotides are TGTGCCAGCAGGGGCCCTGACGAGCAGTACTTC. Translated, it gives CASRGPDEQYF.

The V call is TRBV9, the J call TRBJ1-1; 8 bases match TRBD1. There are 14 residues in the CDR3. V shed 3 bases, J shed 7 bases, and the junction held 8 bases outside the gene matches. Germline assignment: CDR1 SGDLS and CDR2 YYNGEE. CDR3: CASSAGTGSSEAFF. The CDR3 DNA reads as TGTGCCAGCAGCGCCGGGACAGGCTCAAGTGAAGCTTTCTTT.

V and J are TRBV15 and TRBJ2-1; D is possibly TRBD1 or TRBD2 (5 bases each). V was clipped by 1 base and J by 15 bases, with 16 bases between them. CDR1 is LNHNV and CDR2 is YYDKDF in the germline V gene (reference sequence). This CDR3 spans 13 amino acids. The DNA of the CDR3 is TGTGCCACCAGCAGAGGGGACCGCCAGGGCATGTTCTTC. Translated, it gives CATSRGDRQGMFF. The entire variable domain, with the rest obtained from reference TRBV15 and TRBJ2-1, is as follows: DAMVIQNPRYQVTQFGKPVTLSCSQTLNHNVMYWYQQKSSQAPKLLFHYYDKDFNNEADTPDNFQSRRPNTSFCFLDIRSPGLGDTAMYLCATSRGDRQGMFFGPGTRLTVL.

The CDR3 loop is CASSFGGGFGSPLHF. CDR3 DNA sequence: TGTGCCAGCAGCTTTGGTGGGGGCTTTGGATCACCCCTCCACTTT. The chain uses TRBV5-6 and TRBJ1-6; D is perhaps TRBD1 (6 bases). The CDR3 has 15 residues. Germline V gene lookup returns CDR1 SGHDT and CDR2 YYEEEE. The ends were cut back, 2 bases at V and 10 bases at J, with 16 bases in the middle.

The V and J genes are TRBV6-1 and TRBJ2-7; D may correspond to TRBD1 or TRBD2 (6 bases each). Germline V gene sequence: CDR1 MNHNS, CDR2 SASEGT. The CDR3 runs 15 residues. V was pared by 6 bases and J by 3 bases, with 18 bases between. CDR3 in DNA: TGTGCCAGCAGCGAGGGCAGGGGACTTCTCTACGAGCAGTACTTC. Protein sequence: CASSEGRGLLYEQYF.

The V and J genes are TRBV4-1 and TRBJ2-3; a possible D gene is TRBD2 (5 bases). V gave up 2 bases and J gave up 9 bases, with 30 bases separating them. This CDR3 is 19 amino acids long. Germline V gene sequence: CDR1 MGHRA, CDR2 YSYEKL. The CDR3 DNA sequence: TGCGCCAGCAGCCAACCTTCATTGGACTCCTACGATGCCTTGGACACGCAGTATTTT. Amino acids: CASSQPSLDSYDALDTQYF.

V gene TRBV5-6 combines with J gene TRBJ2-5, with 8 nucleotides matching TRBD2. J lost 5 bases, V lost 6 bases, and 21 bases had no gene match. CDR3 length: 18 residues. The germline CDR1 and CDR2 sequences are SGHDT and YYEEEE. This CDR3 reads CASTSEGRGATFFETQYF. In DNA form, the CDR3 reads TGTGCCAGCACTTCCGAGGGGCGGGGGGCGACATTCTTCGAGACCCAGTACTTC.

This clone ranks as medium-sized. V usage is TRBV7-8 and J usage is TRBJ2-2, with unresolved D. V was shortened by 3 bases and J by 3 bases, with 5 bases between the two germline ends. This CDR3 spans 13 amino acids. Germline V lookup: CDR1 SGHVS, CDR2 FQNEAQ. CDR3 nucleotide sequence: TGTGCCAGCAGCTTGGGCGACACCGGGGAGCTGTTTTTT. Translated, it gives CASSLGDTGELFF.

The chain recombines TRBV6-6 with TRBJ2-7; 8 nucleotides align to TRBD2. The CDR3 extends over 15 amino acids. Trimming took 2 bases from V and 6 from J; bases not matched to a gene: 9. The germline V gene has CDR1 MNHNY and CDR2 SVGAGI (reference sequence). The CDR3 nucleotides read TGTGCCAGCAGTTACCCCTCCGGGGGGGTCCGCGAGCAGTACTTC. Amino acids: CASSYPSGGVREQYF.

The CDR3 region has the DNA TGCAGCGTTGAGGACGTAAGGAACACTGAAGCTTTCTTT. Residues: CSVEDVRNTEAFF. The V and J genes are TRBV29-1 and TRBJ1-1; D is ambiguous. Germline CDR1 reads SQVTM; CDR2 reads ANQGSEA. CDR3 length: 13 amino acids. Trimming pared 3 bases from V and 1 base from J, leaving 9 bases between.

Comments on this clone: The junction departs from the called germline gene at one end, perhaps through a read error. This chain connects TRBV7-7 to TRBJ2-2; possible D gene TRBD1, 6 bases. The length of the CDR3 is 12 residues. Germline assignment: CDR1 SSHAT and CDR2 FNYEAQ (reference sequence). The CDR3 loop reads CASSPNRAELFF. In DNA, the CDR3 is TGTGCTAGCAGCCCTAACAGGGCGGAGCTGTTTTTT.

V gene TRBV4-3 combines with J gene TRBJ2-2, with D uncertain. CDR1 and CDR2 (germline): LGHNA, YSLEER. The CDR3 spans 15 residues. V was cut by 0 bases and J by 5 bases, with 10 bases left in between. Written as DNA, the CDR3 is TGCGCCAGCAGCCAAGATCCATCCCTTACCGGGGAGCTGTTTTTT. Its protein product is CASSQDPSLTGELFF.

CDR3 amino acids: CSVDAGPGQGRDTQYF. The DNA of the CDR3 is TGCAGCGTTGACGCGGGCCCGGGACAGGGCAGAGATACGCAGTATTTT. This chain connects TRBV29-1 to TRBJ2-3; 9 nucleotides line up with TRBD1. CDR1 is SQVTM, CDR2 ANQGSEA, per germline. Trimming took 3 bases from V and 5 from J; bases not matched to a gene: 12. The CDR3 loop spans 16 amino acids.

The chain couples TRBV19 to TRBJ2-1; D remains ambiguous. CDR3 size: 15 residues. Germline assignment: CDR1 LNHDA and CDR2 SQIVND (reference sequence). V lost 5 bases and J 3 bases, leaving 14 bases between the germline ends. As DNA, the CDR3 is TGTGCCAGTAGTGCCGGTACGCTAATCTACAATGAGCAGTTCTTC. Protein: CASSAGTLIYNEQFF.

The chain employs TRBV28 and TRBJ2-1; no definite D call. Per germline, CDR1 MDHEN and CDR2 SYDVKM. Trimming cost V 3 bases and J 7 bases, with 10 bases left between them. This CDR3 comprises 13 residues. In DNA form, the CDR3 reads TGTGCCAGCAGTTTGGGTGGGGTGAATGAGCAGTTCTTC. It specifies CASSLGGVNEQFF.

The chain uses TRBV2 and TRBJ2-7; 8 bases match TRBD1. CDR3 length equals 16 residues. After removal of 6 bases from V and 1 base from J, the junction contained 11 bases not matched to a gene. CDR1 is SNHLY and CDR2 is FYNNEI in the germline V gene. The CDR3 coding sequence is TGTGCCAGCAGACCGCTACAGGGGGGTGAGTCCTACGAGCAGTACTTC. It specifies CASRPLQGGESYEQYF. The whole variable domain, remainder taken from reference TRBV2 and TRBJ2-7, is EPEVTQTPSHQVTQMGQEVILRCVPISNHLYFYWYRQILGQKVEFLVSFYNNEISEKSEIFDDQFSVERPDGSNFTLKIRSTKLEDSAMYFCASRPLQGGESYEQYFGPGTRLTVT.

Turning to this clone: Other nucleotide sequences in the sample specify the same CDR3. The chain links TRBV30 to TRBJ2-7, with D tentatively TRBD1 (6 bases). CDR1 and CDR2 (germline): GTSNPN, SVGIG (reference sequence). The V end was cut by 5 bases, the J end by 6 bases, with 11 bases between. The CDR3 covers 11 residues. The CDR3 loop reads CAWSQGSEQYF. The CDR3 nucleotides are TGTGCCTGGTCACAGGGTTCCGAGCAGTACTTC.

The gene calls are TRBV2 and TRBJ1-1; no clear D. Germline loops: CDR1 SNHLY, CDR2 FYNNEI. The CDR3 is 14 residues long. The V end lost 11 bases, the J end lost 0 bases, and 16 bases lay between the germline ends. DNA for the CDR3: TGTGCCGTACACAGATCCTTAATGAACACTGAAGCTTTCTTT. It specifies CAVHRSLMNTEAFF.

Concerning this clone: This sample includes further DNA sequences coding for the same CDR3. The chain recombines TRBV30 with TRBJ2-2; D unresolved. Germline V CDR1 and CDR2: GTSNPN, SVGIG (reference sequence). V gave up 3 bases and J gave up 3 bases, with 11 bases separating them. The CDR3 runs to 14 residues. In DNA form, the CDR3 reads TGTGCCTGGAGGGTAGGGTGGGACACCGGGGAGCTGTTTTTT. Translating it yields CAWRVGWDTGELFF.

The chain carries TRBV2 and TRBJ2-6; D perhaps matches TRBD2 (6 bases). The CDR3 totals 15 residues. V was shortened by 7 bases and J by 0 bases, with 10 bases between the two germline ends. The V gene's germline CDR1 is SNHLY and CDR2 FYNNEI. CDR3 sequence reads: CASMEGTSGANVLTF. As DNA, the CDR3 is TGTGCCAGCATGGAGGGTACCTCTGGGGCCAACGTCCTGACTTTC.

The chain couples TRBV9 to TRBJ1-1; D is unclear. The germline CDR1 and CDR2 sequences are SGDLS and YYNGEE. V was clipped by 0 bases and J by 7 bases, with 13 bases between them. CDR3 length: 14 residues. The CDR3 reads CASSVAGVGDEAFF. The CDR3 DNA sequence: TGTGCCAGCAGCGTAGCTGGGGTTGGGGATGAAGCTTTCTTT. Looking up the rest from reference TRBV9 and TRBJ1-1 gives the full variable domain: DSGVTQTPKHLITATGQRVTLRCSPRSGDLSVYWYQQSLDQGLQFLIQYYNGEERAKGNILERFSAQQFPDLHSELNLSSLELGDSALYFCASSVAGVGDEAFFGQGTRLTVV.

The rearrangement uses TRBV6-5 and TRBJ1-2, with D unresolved. The germline V gene has CDR1 MNHEY and CDR2 SVGAGI. The CDR3 sequence is 12 residues long. With 7 bases removed from V and 3 bases from J, the gap between germline ends came to 9 bases. CDR3 DNA sequence: TGTGCCAGCAATAATTGGGACTATGGCTACACCTTC. Protein sequence: CASNNWDYGYTF.

V gene TRBV6-5 combines with J gene TRBJ2-7; D remains unclear. Germline V gene lookup returns CDR1 MNHEY and CDR2 SVGAGI. The CDR3 extends over 13 amino acids. Trimming removed 0 bases from V and 0 bases from J, with 3 bases in between. Written as DNA, the CDR3 is TGTGCCAGCAGTTACTCAGACTCCTACGAGCAGTACTTC. The encoded protein is CASSYSDSYEQYF.

The V gene is TRBV13, the J gene TRBJ2-7; D gene uncertain. Germline V gene data show CDR1 as PRHDT and CDR2 as FYEKMQ (reference sequence). The CDR3 is 13 residues long. Trimming pared 0 bases from V and 5 bases from J, leaving 8 bases between. The CDR3 sequence: CASSLGPSDEQYF. DNA of the CDR3: TGTGCCAGCAGCTTAGGCCCAAGCGACGAGCAGTACTTC.

The chain employs TRBV6-6 and TRBJ2-3; D unresolved. V shed 10 bases and J shed 4 bases, with 9 bases lying between them. Germline CDR1 MNHNY, CDR2 SVGAGI (reference sequence). The CDR3 loop spans 11 amino acids. This chain's CDR3 is CATSGPDTQYF. The CDR3 region has the DNA TGTGCCACCTCCGGGCCAGATACGCAGTATTTT.